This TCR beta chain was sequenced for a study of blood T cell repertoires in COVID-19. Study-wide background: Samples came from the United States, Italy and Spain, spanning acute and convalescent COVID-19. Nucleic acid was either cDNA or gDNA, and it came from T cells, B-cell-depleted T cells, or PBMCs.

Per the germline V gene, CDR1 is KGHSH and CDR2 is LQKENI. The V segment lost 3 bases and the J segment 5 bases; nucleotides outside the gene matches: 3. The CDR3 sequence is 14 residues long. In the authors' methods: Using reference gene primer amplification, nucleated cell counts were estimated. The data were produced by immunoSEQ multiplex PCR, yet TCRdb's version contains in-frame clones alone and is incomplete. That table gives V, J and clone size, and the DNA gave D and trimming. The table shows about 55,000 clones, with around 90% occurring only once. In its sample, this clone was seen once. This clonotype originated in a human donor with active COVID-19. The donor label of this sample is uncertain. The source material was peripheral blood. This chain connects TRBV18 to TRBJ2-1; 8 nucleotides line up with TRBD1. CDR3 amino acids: CASSPPGQDNEQFF. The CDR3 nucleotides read TGTGCCAGCTCACCGCCGGGACAGGACAATGAGCAGTTCTTC. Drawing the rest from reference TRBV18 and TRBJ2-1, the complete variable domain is NAGVMQNPRHLVRRRGQEARLRCSPMKGHSHVYWYRQLPEEGLKFMVYLQKENIIDESGMPKERFSAEFPKEGPSILRIQQVVRGDSAAYFCASSPPGQDNEQFFGPGTRLTVL.